This TCR beta chain was captured in a study of tumor-infiltrating lymphocytes in primary liver carcinoma (TCRdb year 2017). Study-wide context: The five patients, three men and two women aged 30 to 69 years, had hepatocellular carcinoma (four) or combined HCC and intrahepatic cholangiocarcinoma (one). Each sample produced about 3.65 to 7.5 million productive TCRbeta reads, and read depth showed no significant difference between tissue types. Repertoires from technical replicates were highly reproducible, with mean shared-clone rates around 0.87 and correlation coefficients above 0.95. Across five regions of each liver tumor, along with adjacent normal tissue and blood, the study brought together TCRbeta repertoire sequencing, expression microarrays and whole-exome sequencing. TCRbeta repertoire sequencing covered about 35 specimens from 5 patients: roughly 25 tumor regions, 5 adjacent noncancerous liver tissues and 5 peripheral blood samples. The five patients had tumors staged T1-T3 N0M0, with maximum diameters ranging from about 4 to 11 cm. Study-level results and caveats: Comparison of CD4+ and CD8+ T cell repertoires was precluded by the use of bulk unsorted samples. Compared with blood, tumors had a significantly larger share of the repertoire taken up by the top 250 clones (p = 0.039). The study included only five patients, and the authors note findings should be validated in a larger study. Pairs of tumor regions showed greater repertoire overlap (mean about 36%) than tumor-adjacent pairs (17%) or tumor-blood pairs (around 15%), which is consistent with antigen-driven expansion. Because only the TCR beta chain was sequenced and unpaired alpha chains were not captured, true repertoire diversity is likely underestimated.

Total RNA and DNA were co-extracted without cell sorting from approximately 20-30 mg of bulk tissue using the AllPrep DNA/RNA mini kit. Between late 2015 and March 2016, five patients in China with histopathologically diagnosed primary liver carcinoma had surgical resection. Patients had chronic HBV infection and were treatment-naive at sampling. Fresh tumor and adjacent tissue pieces were bisected, with one half stored in RNAlater at -80 degrees C and the other half sent for histology. Points on this clonotype: No cognate antigen has been identified for it. No much larger clonotype is one base removed from it; base qualities were not supplied.

Spanning cysteine to phenylalanine, the CDR3 consists of 14 amino acids. Solely the CDR3 DNA is kept, with 42 bases framed from the first base. The germline V gene yields SQVTM for CDR1 and ANQGSEA for CDR2. Trimming removed 5 bases from V and 3 bases from J; the gene matches leave 6 bases unexplained. Starting from approximately 0.5 ug total RNA, TCRbeta-specific cDNA was produced by reverse transcription with a constant-region primer and ProtoScript II reverse transcriptase. The TCRbeta libraries were prepared through three rounds of nested multiplex PCR following a slightly modified ARM-PCR procedure. Each of the first two PCR rounds ran for about 10 cycles using multiplex TRBV1-TRBV30 forward primers together with a Cbeta reverse primer. Sample barcodes and Illumina adapters were added in a final 25-cycle PCR using Deep VentR polymerase. Amplicons of 200-500 bp were gel-purified with a QIAquick gel extraction kit before sequencing. The TCRbeta amplicons were sequenced with 250-bp paired-end reads on an Illumina HiSeq 2500. The published analysis was carried out like this. Quality trimming of reads was performed with Trimmomatic v0.33, and paired reads were merged with FLASH v1.2.11 so that full CDR3 sequences could be recovered. V, D and J germline segments were assigned to the rearranged TCRbeta sequences by MiGEC v1.2.1b. VDJtools v1.0.0 computed clonotype statistics and Shannon-Wiener diversity indices. Except for diversity analysis, only the 250 most abundant clonotypes of each sample were used in subsequent analyses to reduce sampling bias. In TCRdb, the public reads were trimmed at Q25 with fastp and aligned with MiXCR, with productive beta chains retained. Every CDR3 protein is listed once, alongside the most common genes and DNA of its rows. The V and J calls were not made by the authors but by TCRdb's processing. The sample contains roughly 80,000 distinct CDR3 sequences, around 66% of them found a single time. 26% of the sample is in the top ten clones.

Source material: tumor-adjacent normal liver tissue. This TCR was sampled from a man in his forties or fifties with primary liver carcinoma and hepatitis B virus infection. The rearrangement joined TRBV29-1 to TRBJ2-3, with 9 bases in between that match TRBD1. The CDR3: CSVKYGQGTDTQYF. The DNA sequence reads TGCAGCGTTAAATACGGACAGGGGACAGATACGCAGTATTTT.